This T cell receptor beta chain was sequenced during a study of regulatory T cells in long-lasting Graves disease. Findings of the study overall: Study was limited to peripheral blood, excluding thyroid tissue.

Time point reported: newly diagnosed GD, antithyroid drugs for less than 3 months. The authors made the TCR library using RNA they extracted from PBMCs. As to this clonotype: What it recognizes is unknown. One junction end disagrees with the germline gene, perhaps due to a read error.

This CDR3 region has 14 residues. Germline CDR1 WNHNN, CDR2 SYGVQD (reference sequence). With iRepertoire HTBI primers and Arm-PCR of CDR3 regions, TCR beta libraries were built. TCRdb redid the calling of the multiplex PCR reads with MiXCR, one entry per CDR3 protein. The sample records approximately 360,000 distinct CDR3 sequences, approximately 10% being singletons. These data are also associated with another study on T cells in Graves' hyperthyroidism and ophthalmopathy.

This receptor was identified in a woman aged 18 to 35 with Graves disease. The sample here was peripheral blood mononuclear cells (PBMCs), taken at new diagnosis, from a patient treated with antithyroid drugs. This chain links TRBV10-1 with TRBJ2-1; TRBD2 matches 9 bases. The CDR3 spells CASSSGRTYNEQSF. For the CDR3, the DNA is TGCGCCAGCAGCAGCGGGAGGACCTACAATGAGCAGTCCTTC.